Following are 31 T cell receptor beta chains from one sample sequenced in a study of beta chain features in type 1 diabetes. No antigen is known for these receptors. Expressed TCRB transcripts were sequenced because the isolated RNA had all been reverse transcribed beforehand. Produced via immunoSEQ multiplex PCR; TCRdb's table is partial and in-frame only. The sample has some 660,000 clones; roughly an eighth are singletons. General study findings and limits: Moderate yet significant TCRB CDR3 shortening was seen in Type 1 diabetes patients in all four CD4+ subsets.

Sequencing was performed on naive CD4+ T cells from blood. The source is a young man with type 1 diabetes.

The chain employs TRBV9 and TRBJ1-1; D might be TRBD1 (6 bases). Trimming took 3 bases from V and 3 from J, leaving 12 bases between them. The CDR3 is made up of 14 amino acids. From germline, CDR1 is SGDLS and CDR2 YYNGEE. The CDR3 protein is CASSEPSGDTEAFF. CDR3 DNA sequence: TGTGCCAGCAGCGAACCCTCAGGGGACACTGAAGCTTTCTTT.

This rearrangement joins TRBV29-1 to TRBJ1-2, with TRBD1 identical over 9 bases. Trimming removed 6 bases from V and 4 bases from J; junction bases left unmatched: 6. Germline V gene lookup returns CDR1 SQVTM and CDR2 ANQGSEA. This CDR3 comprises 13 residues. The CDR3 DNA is TGCAGCGTCCGGACAGGGGAGGGCTATGGCTACACCTTC. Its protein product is CSVRTGEGYGYTF.

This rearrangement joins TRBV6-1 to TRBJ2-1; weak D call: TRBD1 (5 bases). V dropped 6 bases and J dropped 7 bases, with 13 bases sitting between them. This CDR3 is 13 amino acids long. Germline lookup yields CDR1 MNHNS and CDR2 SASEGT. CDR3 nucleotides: TGTGCCAGCAGCGCTGACAGAACTAATGAGCAGTTCTTC. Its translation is CASSADRTNEQFF.

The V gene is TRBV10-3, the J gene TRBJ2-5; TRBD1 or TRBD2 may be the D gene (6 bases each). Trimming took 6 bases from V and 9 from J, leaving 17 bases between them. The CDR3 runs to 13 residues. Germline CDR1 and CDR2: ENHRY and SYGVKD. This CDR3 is CAIRTGDMMAQYF. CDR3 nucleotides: TGTGCCATCAGAACGGGGGACATGATGGCCCAGTACTTC.

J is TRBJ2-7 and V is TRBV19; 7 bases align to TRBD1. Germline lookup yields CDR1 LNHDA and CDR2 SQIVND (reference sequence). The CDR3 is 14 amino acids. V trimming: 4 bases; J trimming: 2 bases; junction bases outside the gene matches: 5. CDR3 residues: CASSRGDRAYEQYF. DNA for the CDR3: TGTGCCAGTAGTAGAGGAGACAGGGCCTACGAGCAGTACTTC.

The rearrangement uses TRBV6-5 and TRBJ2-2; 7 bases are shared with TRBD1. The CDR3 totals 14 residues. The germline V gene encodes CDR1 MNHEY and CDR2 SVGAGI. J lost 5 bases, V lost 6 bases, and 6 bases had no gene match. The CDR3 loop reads CASRSSGGTGELFF. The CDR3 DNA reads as TGTGCCAGCAGAAGCTCAGGGGGTACCGGGGAGCTGTTTTTT.

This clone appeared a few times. The CDR3 DNA sequence: TGCGCCAGCAGCTTGGATGGCGGGGGGTACAATGAGCAGTTCTTC. Its translation: CASSLDGGGYNEQFF. The chain couples TRBV5-1 to TRBJ2-1, with 8 bases aligning to TRBD2. After removal of 0 bases from V and 4 bases from J, the junction contained 3 bases not matched to a gene. CDR1 is SGHRS and CDR2 is YFSETQ in the germline V gene. The CDR3 is made up of 15 amino acids.

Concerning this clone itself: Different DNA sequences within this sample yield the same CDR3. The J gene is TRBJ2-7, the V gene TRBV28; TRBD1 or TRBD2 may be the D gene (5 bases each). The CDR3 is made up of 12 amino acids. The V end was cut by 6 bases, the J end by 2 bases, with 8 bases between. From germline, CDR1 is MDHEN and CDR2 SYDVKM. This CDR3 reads CASSLGAYEQYF. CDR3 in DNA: TGTGCCAGCAGCCTGGGGGCCTACGAGCAGTACTTC. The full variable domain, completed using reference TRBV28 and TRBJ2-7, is DVKVTQSSRYLVKRTGEKVFLECVQDMDHENMFWYRQDPGLGLRLIYFSYDVKMKEKGDIPEGYSVSREKKERFSLILESASTNQTSMYLCASSLGAYEQYFGPGTRLTVT.

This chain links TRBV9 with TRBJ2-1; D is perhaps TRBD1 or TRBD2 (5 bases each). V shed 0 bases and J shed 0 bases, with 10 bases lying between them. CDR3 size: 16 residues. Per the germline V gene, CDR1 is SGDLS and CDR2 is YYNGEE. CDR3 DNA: TGTGCCAGCAGCGTAGAGCCAGGGAGCTCCTACAATGAGCAGTTCTTC. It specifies CASSVEPGSSYNEQFF.

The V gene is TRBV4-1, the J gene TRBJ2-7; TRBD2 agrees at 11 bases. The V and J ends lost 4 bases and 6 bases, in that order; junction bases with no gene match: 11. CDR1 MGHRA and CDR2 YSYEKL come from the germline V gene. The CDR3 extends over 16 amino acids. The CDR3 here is CASSLAGGSVLSEQYF. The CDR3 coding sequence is TGCGCCAGCAGCCTAGCGGGAGGGTCTGTGCTTTCCGAGCAGTACTTC.

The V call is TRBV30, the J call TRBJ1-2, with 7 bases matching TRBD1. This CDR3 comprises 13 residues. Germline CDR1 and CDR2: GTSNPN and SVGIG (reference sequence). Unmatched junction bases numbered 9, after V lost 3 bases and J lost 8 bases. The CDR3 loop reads CAWSRGTGEGYTF. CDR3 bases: TGTGCCTGGAGCAGGGGGACGGGAGAAGGCTACACCTTC. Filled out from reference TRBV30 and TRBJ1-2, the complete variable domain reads SQTIHQWPATLVQPVGSPLSLECTVEGTSNPNLYWYRQAAGRGLQLLFYSVGIGQISSEVPQNLSASRPQDRQFILSSKKLLLSDSGFYLCAWSRGTGEGYTFGSGTRLTVV.

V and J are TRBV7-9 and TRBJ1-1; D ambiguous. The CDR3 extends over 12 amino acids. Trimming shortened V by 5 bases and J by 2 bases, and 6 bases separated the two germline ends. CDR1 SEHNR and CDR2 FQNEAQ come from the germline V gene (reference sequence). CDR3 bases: TGTGCCAGCAGCAGGCTTAACACTGAAGCTTTCTTT. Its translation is CASSRLNTEAFF.

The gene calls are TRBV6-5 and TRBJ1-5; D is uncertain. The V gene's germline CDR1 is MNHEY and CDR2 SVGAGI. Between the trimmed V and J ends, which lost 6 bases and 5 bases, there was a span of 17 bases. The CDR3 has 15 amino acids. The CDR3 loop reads CASRPGSPRDQPQHF. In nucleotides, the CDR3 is TGTGCCAGCAGACCCGGGTCCCCCCGCGATCAGCCCCAGCATTTT.

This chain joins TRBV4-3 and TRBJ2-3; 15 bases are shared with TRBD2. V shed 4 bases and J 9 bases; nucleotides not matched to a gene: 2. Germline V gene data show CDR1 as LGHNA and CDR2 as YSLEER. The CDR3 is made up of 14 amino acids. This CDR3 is CASSPGTSGGTQYF. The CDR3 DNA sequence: TGCGCCAGCAGCCCCGGGACTAGCGGGGGGACGCAGTATTTT.

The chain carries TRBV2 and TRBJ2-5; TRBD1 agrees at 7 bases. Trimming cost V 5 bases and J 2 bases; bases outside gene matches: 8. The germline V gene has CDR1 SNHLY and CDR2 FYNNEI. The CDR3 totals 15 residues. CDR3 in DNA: TGTGCCAGCAGTCAACTAACGGGACAGCAAGAGACCCAGTACTTC. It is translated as CASSQLTGQQETQYF.

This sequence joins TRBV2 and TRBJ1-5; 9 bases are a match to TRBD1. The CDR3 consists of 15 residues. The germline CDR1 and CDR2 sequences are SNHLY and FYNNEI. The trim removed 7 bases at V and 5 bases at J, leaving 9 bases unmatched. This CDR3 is CASTPTGQGDQPQHF. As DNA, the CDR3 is TGTGCCAGCACTCCGACGGGACAGGGAGATCAGCCCCAGCATTTT.

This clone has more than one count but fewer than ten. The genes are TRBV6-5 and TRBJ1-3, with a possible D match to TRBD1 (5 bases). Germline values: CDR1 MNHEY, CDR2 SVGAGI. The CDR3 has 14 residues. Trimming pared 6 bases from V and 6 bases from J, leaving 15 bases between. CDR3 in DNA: TGTGCCAGCAGGCTGGGGGTTTGGGCAAACACCATATATTTT. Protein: CASRLGVWANTIYF.

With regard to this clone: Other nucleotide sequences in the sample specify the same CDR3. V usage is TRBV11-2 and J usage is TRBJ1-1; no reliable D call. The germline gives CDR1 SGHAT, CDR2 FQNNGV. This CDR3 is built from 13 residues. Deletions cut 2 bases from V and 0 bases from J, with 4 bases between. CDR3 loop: CASSLIVNTEAFF. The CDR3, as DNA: TGTGCCAGCAGCTTAATTGTGAACACTGAAGCTTTCTTT. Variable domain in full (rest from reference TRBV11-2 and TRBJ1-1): EAGVAQSPRYKIIEKRQSVAFWCNPISGHATLYWYQQILGQGPKLLIQFQNNGVVDDSQLPKDRFSAERLKGVDSTLKIQPAKLEDSAVYLCASSLIVNTEAFFGQGTRLTVV.

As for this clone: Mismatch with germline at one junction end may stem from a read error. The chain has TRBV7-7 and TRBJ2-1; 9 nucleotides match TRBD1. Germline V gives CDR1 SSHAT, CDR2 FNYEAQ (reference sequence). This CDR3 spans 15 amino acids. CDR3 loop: CASSLSRTGVNEQFF. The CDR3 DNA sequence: TGTGCTAGCAGCTTATCCAGGACAGGGGTTAATGAGCAGTTCTTC.

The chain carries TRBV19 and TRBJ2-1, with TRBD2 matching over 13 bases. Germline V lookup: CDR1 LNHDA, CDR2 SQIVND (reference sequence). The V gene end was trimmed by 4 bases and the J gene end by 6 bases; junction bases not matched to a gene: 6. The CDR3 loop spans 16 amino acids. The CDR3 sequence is CASSTRTSGSRNEQFF. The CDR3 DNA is TGTGCCAGTAGTACCCGGACTAGCGGGAGTCGCAATGAGCAGTTCTTC.

The CDR3 reads CASSQGSGIDRNYGYTF. CDR3 in DNA: TGCGCCAGCAGCCAAGGTTCCGGCATTGACAGAAACTATGGCTACACCTTC. The chain carries TRBV4-3 and TRBJ1-2; tentatively, D is TRBD1 (5 bases). V lost 1 base, J lost 2 bases, and 17 bases lay in between. The CDR3 runs 17 residues. The germline CDR1 and CDR2 sequences are LGHNA and YSLEER.

This chain's CDR3 is CASSHGRFSGANVLTF. CDR3 in DNA: TGTGCCAGCAGCCATGGACGGTTCTCTGGGGCCAACGTCCTGACTTTC. The V call is TRBV4-2, the J call TRBJ2-6, with D unclear. The CDR3 totals 16 residues. The V gene's germline CDR1 is LGHNA and CDR2 YNFKEQ. V was trimmed by 3 bases and J by 0 bases, leaving 9 bases between them.

The CDR3, as DNA: TGCGCCAGCAGCCAACTCTGGGACAAGCAAAACATTCAGTACTTC. Translation gives CASSQLWDKQNIQYF. The gene calls are TRBV4-1 and TRBJ2-4; a possible D gene is TRBD1 (6 bases). V was cut by 2 bases and J by 5 bases, with 13 bases left in between. Germline V lookup: CDR1 MGHRA, CDR2 YSYEKL. This CDR3 region has 15 residues.

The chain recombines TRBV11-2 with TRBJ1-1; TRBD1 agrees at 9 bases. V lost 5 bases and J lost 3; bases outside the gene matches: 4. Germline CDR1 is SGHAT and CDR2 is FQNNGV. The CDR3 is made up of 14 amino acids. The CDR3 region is CASSRRQGDTEAFF. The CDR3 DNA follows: TGTGCCAGCAGCCGCCGACAGGGGGACACTGAAGCTTTCTTT.

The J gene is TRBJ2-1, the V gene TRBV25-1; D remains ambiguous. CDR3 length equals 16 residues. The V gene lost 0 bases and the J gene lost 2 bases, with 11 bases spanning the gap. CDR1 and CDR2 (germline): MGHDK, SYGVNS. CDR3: CASSEYKVAAYNEQFF. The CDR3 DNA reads TGTGCCAGCAGTGAATATAAGGTAGCCGCCTACAATGAGCAGTTCTTC.

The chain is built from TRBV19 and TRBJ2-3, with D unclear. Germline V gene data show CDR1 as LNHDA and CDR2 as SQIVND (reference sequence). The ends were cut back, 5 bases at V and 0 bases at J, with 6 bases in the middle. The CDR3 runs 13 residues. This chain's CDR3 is CASSADSTDTQYF. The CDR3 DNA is TGTGCCAGTAGTGCGGACAGCACAGATACGCAGTATTTT.

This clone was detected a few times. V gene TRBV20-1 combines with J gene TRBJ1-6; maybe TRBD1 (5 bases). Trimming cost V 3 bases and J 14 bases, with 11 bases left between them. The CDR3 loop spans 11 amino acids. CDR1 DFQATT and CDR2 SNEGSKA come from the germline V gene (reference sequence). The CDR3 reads CSARGRSTLHF. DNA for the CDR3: TGCAGTGCTAGGGGACGAAGCACCCTCCACTTT.

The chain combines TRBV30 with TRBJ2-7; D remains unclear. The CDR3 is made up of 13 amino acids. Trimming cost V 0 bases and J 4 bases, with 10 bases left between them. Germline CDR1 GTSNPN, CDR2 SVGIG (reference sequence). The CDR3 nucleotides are TGTGCCTGGAGTGTTAACTTGGGGTACGAGCAGTACTTC. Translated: CAWSVNLGYEQYF. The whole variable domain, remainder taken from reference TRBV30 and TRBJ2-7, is SQTIHQWPATLVQPVGSPLSLECTVEGTSNPNLYWYRQAAGRGLQLLFYSVGIGQISSEVPQNLSASRPQDRQFILSSKKLLLSDSGFYLCAWSVNLGYEQYFGPGTRLTVT.

The CDR3 DNA follows: TGTGCCAGCAGACAGAGCCTAGCGCGGTATGAGACCCAGTACTTC. Its protein product is CASRQSLARYETQYF. J is TRBJ2-5 and V is TRBV7-8; tentative D call: TRBD2 (6 bases). The germline gives CDR1 SGHVS, CDR2 FQNEAQ. CDR3 length equals 15 residues. V was cut by 6 bases and J by 5 bases, with 19 bases left in between.

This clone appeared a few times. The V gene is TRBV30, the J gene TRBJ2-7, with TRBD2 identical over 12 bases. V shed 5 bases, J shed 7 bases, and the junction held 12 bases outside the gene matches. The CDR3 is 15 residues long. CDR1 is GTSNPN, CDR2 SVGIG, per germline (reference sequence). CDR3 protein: CAWLRLAGVPSEQYF. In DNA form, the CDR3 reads TGTGCCTGGCTTAGACTAGCGGGAGTCCCCTCTGAGCAGTACTTC.

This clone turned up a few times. The CDR3: CASSWDREGNEQFF. As DNA, the CDR3 is TGTGCCAGCAGTTGGGACAGGGAAGGCAATGAGCAGTTCTTC. The V gene is TRBV2, the J gene TRBJ2-1; 9 bases match TRBD1. J was trimmed by 6 bases and V by 5 bases; bases with no gene match: 5. This CDR3 has 14 amino acids. The germline CDR1 and CDR2 sequences are SNHLY and FYNNEI. Using reference TRBV2 and TRBJ2-1 for the parts outside the CDR3, the full variable domain is EPEVTQTPSHQVTQMGQEVILRCVPISNHLYFYWYRQILGQKVEFLVSFYNNEISEKSEIFDDQFSVERPDGSNFTLKIRSTKLEDSAMYFCASSWDREGNEQFFGPGTRLTVL.